This T cell receptor (beta chain) appears in the sequencing data of a study of T cell responses to AZD1222 COVID-19 vaccine. Across the whole study: Second doses were pooled across both intervals (about 4 or about 12 weeks). General study findings and limits: Baseline serostatus was positive in only a handful of AZD1222 recipients. It should be noted that donors were predominantly white British and more often female, and clonal diversity was possibly underestimated.

Repertoires were generated with immunoSEQ multiplex PCR, while TCRdb's copy carries only in-frame clones and drops some. The sample yields about 180,000 clones, roughly nine tenths seen once. As to this clone: What it binds is not known.

The receptor was isolated from an adult in good health. The sequencing used peripheral blood, collected on day 0 of AZD1222 vaccination.

The CDR3 bases are TGTGCCAGCAGCTTGAGGGCAGGGTGGGGTCAGCCCCAGCATTTT. It translates to CASSLRAGWGQPQHF. V is TRBV5-5 and J is TRBJ1-5, with a possible D match to TRBD1 (5 bases). The CDR3 consists of 15 residues. Trimming removed 1 base from V and 6 bases from J, with 14 bases in between. Per the germline V gene, CDR1 is SGHKS and CDR2 is YYEKEE (reference sequence).